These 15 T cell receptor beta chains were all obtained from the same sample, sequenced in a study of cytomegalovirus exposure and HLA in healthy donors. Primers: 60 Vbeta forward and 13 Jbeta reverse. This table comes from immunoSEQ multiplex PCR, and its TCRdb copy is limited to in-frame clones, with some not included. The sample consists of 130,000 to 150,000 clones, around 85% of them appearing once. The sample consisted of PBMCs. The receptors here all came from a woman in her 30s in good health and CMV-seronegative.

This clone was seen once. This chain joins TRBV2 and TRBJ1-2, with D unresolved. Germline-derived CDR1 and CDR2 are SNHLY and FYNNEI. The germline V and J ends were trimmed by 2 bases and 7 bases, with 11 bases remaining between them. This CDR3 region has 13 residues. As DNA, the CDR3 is TGTGCCAGCAGTGAAACTTCGGGGTCTGGCTACACCTTC. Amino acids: CASSETSGSGYTF. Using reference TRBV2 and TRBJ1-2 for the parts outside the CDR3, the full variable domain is EPEVTQTPSHQVTQMGQEVILRCVPISNHLYFYWYRQILGQKVEFLVSFYNNEISEKSEIFDDQFSVERPDGSNFTLKIRSTKLEDSAMYFCASSETSGSGYTFGSGTRLTVV.

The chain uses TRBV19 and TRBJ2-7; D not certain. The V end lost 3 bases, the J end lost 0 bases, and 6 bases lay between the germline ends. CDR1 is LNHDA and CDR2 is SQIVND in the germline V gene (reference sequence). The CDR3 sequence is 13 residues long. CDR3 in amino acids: CASSIRVSYEQYF. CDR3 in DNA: TGTGCCAGTAGTATTAGAGTCTCCTACGAGCAGTACTTC. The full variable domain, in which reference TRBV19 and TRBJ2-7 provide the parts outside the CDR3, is DGGITQSPKYLFRKEGQNVTLSCEQNLNHDAMYWYRQDPGQGLRLIYYSQIVNDFQKGDIAEGYSVSREKKESFPLTVTSAQKNPTAFYLCASSIRVSYEQYFGPGTRLTVT.

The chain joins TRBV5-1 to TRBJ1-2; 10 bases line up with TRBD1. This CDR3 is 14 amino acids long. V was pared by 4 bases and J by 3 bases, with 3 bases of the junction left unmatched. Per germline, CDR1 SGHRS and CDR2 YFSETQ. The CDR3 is CASSAGQGDYGYTF. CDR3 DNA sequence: TGCGCCAGCAGCGCCGGACAGGGGGACTATGGCTACACCTTC.

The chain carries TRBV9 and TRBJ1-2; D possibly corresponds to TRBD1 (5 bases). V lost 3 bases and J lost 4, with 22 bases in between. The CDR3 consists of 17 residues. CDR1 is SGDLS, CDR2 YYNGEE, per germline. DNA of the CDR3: TGTGCCAGCAGCGGAAGCCGACAGCCCGAGGTAGGCTATGGCTACACCTTC. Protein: CASSGSRQPEVGYGYTF.

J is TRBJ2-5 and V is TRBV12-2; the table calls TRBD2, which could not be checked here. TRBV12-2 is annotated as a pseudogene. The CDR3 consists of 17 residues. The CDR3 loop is CASRLADLLAVPKTQYF. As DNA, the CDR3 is TGTGCAAGTCGCTTAGCGGACTTGCTAGCGGTCCCCAAGACCCAGTACTTC.

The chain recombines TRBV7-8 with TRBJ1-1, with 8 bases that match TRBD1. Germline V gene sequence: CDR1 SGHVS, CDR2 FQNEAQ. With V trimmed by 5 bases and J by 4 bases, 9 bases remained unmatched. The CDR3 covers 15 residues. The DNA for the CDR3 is TGTGCCAGCAGCCCCACAGGGGGAAGGGGCACTGAAGCTTTCTTT. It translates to CASSPTGGRGTEAFF.

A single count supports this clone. CDR3 sequence: CASSQVTSGRPTDTQYF. CDR3 bases: TGTGCCAGCAGCCAAGTTACTAGCGGGAGGCCCACAGATACGCAGTATTTT. V gene TRBV4-2 combines with J gene TRBJ2-3, with 12 bases aligning to TRBD2. There are 17 residues in the CDR3. The junction had 4 bases not matched to a gene; V was cut back by 1 base and J by 2 bases. Germline-derived CDR1 and CDR2 are LGHNA and YNFKEQ.

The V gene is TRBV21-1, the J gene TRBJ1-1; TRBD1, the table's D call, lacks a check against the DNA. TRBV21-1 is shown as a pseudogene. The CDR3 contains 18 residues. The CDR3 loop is CASPQRDPLDRANTEAFF. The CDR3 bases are TGTGCCAGCCCCCAAAGGGACCCCTTAGACAGGGCGAACACTGAAGCTTTCTTT.

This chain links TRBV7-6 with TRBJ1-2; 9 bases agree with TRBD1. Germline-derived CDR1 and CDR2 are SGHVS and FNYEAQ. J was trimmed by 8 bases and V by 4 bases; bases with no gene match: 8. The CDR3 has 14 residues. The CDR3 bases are TGTGCCAGCAGCTGGGGACAGGGCGGTAGCGGCTACACCTTC. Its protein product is CASSWGQGGSGYTF.

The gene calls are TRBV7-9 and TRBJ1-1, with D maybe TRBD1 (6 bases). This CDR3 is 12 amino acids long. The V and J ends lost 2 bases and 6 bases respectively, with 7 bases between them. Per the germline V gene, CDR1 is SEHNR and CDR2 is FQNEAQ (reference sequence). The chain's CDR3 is CASSLRTAEAFF. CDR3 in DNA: TGTGCCAGCAGCTTAAGGACAGCTGAAGCTTTCTTT.

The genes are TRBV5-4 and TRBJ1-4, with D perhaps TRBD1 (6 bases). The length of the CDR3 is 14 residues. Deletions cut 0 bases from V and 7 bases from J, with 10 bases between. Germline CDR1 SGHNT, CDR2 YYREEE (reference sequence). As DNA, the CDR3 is TGTGCCAGCAGCTTGGGGGGGCGCGTTGAAAAACTGTTTTTT. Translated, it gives CASSLGGRVEKLFF.

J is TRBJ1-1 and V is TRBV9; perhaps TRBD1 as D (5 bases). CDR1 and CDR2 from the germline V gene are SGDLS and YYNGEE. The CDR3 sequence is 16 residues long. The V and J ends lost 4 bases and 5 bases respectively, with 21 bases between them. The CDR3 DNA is TGTGCCAGCAGCCCAACCCTGTGGACCCGGGGGACTGAAGCTTTCTTT. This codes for CASSPTLWTRGTEAFF.

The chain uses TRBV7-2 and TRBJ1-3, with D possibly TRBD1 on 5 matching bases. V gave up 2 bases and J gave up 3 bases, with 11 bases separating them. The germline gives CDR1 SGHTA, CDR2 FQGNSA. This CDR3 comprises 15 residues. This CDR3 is CASSLPGRGGNTIYF. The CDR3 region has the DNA TGTGCCAGCAGCTTACCAGGGCGAGGTGGAAACACCATATATTTT.

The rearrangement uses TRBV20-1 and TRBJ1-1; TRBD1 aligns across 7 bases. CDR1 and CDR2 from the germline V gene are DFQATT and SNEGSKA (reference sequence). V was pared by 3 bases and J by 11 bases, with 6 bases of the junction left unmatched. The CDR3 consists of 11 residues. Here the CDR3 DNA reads TGCAGTGCTAGTTGGGGGACAGCGGCTTTCTTT. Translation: CSASWGTAAFF.

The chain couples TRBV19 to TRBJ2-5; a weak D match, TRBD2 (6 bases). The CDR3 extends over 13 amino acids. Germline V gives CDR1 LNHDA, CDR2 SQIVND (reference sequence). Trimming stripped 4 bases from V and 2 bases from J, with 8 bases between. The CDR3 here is CASSTSVQETQYF. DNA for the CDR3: TGTGCCAGTAGTACTAGCGTACAAGAGACCCAGTACTTC.